The TCR beta chain under discussion was sequenced for a study of human T cells and chemical hapten exposure. Whole-study context: Each patch test put 0.01% DPC on the upper back, and results were read at 6 days.

MiXCR, run by TCRdb on the RACE reads, gives a single entry per CDR3 protein. The data contain 100,000 to 150,000 distinct CDR3 sequences, about an eighth of them singletons. CDR3 length equals 14 residues. V was clipped by 7 bases and J by 0 bases, with 10 bases between them. The germline gives CDR1 SNHLY, CDR2 FYNNEI. This sample's time point: patch test 1, 2 weeks after DPC sensitization. Treatment noted: therapeutic diphenylcyclopropenone sensitization with weekly scalp DPC. The sequences come from whole blood, collected in connection with sensitization to the hapten diphenylcyclopropenone (DPC). The rearrangement links TRBV2 to TRBJ2-1; D may be TRBD2 (5 bases). This clonotype was sampled from a man aged 18 to 30 with alopecia areata. Some clones in this sample may be carry-over from other donors' samples. The CDR3 nucleotides are TGTGCCAGCACCAGAACTAGCTCCTACAATGAGCAGTTCTTC. The encoded protein is CASTRTSSYNEQFF.